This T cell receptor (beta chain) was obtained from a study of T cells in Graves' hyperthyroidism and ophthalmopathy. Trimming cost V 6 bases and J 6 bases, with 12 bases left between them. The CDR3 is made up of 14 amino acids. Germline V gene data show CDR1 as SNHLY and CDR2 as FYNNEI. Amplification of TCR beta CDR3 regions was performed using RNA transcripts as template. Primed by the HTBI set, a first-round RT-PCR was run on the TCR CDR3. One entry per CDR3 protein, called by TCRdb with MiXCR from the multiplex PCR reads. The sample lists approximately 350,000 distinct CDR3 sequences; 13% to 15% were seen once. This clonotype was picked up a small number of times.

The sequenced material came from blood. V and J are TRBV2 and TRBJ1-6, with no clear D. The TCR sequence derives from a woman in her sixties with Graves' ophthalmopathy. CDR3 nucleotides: TGTGCCAGCAGGTCGGCAGCCTCTAATTCACCCCTCCACTTT. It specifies CASRSAASNSPLHF. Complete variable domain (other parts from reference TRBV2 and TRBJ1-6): EPEVTQTPSHQVTQMGQEVILRCVPISNHLYFYWYRQILGQKVEFLVSFYNNEISEKSEIFDDQFSVERPDGSNFTLKIRSTKLEDSAMYFCASRSAASNSPLHFGNGTRLTVT.